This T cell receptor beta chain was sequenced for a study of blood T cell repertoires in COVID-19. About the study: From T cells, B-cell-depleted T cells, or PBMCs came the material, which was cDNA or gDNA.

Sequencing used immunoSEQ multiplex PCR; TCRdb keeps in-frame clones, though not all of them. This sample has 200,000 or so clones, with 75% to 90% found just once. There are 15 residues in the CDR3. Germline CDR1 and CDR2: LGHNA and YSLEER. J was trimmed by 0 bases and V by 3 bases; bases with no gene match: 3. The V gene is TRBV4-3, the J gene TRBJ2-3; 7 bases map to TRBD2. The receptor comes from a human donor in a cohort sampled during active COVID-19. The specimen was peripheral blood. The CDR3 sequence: CASSQGLLSTDTQYF. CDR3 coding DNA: TGCGCCAGCAGCCAGGGACTACTTAGCACAGATACGCAGTATTTT.